The 21 T cell receptor beta chains given below trace back to one sample, sequenced in a study of blood T cells in healthy people across ages. Primers used in a second PCR of roughly 6 to 12 cycles were a sample-barcoded 5' primer and a J-beta primer mix. TCRdb redid the calling of the 5' RACE reads with MiXCR, one entry per CDR3 protein. The sample has 1.6 million or so distinct CDR3 sequences, roughly 30% seen once. The specimen was blood. The receptors here all came from a woman in her thirties in good health.

This clonotype was found a few times. This chain joins TRBV28 and TRBJ2-1; D perhaps matches TRBD1 (5 bases). The CDR3 totals 15 residues. Germline V gene data show CDR1 as MDHEN and CDR2 as SYDVKM. Trimming removed 4 bases from V and 4 bases from J, with 14 bases in between. CDR3 loop: CASSSTALRYNEQFF. CDR3 in DNA: TGTGCCAGCAGTTCGACAGCTCTCCGGTACAATGAGCAGTTCTTC.

The chain employs TRBV19 and TRBJ1-2; D is possibly TRBD1 (6 bases). From germline, CDR1 is LNHDA and CDR2 SQIVND (reference sequence). Trimming removed 5 bases at V and 5 bases at J, with 12 bases between. The CDR3 covers 13 residues. The CDR3 reads CASSDGTTYGYTF. CDR3 bases: TGTGCCAGTAGTGACGGGACAACGTATGGCTACACCTTC.

This clonotype was detected only a few times. This chain uses TRBV5-1 with TRBJ1-1; D is perhaps TRBD1 (6 bases). The CDR3 runs to 16 residues. Germline V CDR1 and CDR2: SGHRS, YFSETQ. V gave up 0 bases and J gave up 5 bases, with 17 bases separating them. This chain's CDR3 is CASSLAGGGSDTEAFF. In DNA form, the CDR3 reads TGCGCCAGCAGCTTGGCCGGAGGGGGAAGTGATACTGAAGCTTTCTTT.

This clonotype was counted a few times. V usage is TRBV24-1 and J usage is TRBJ2-3; D is uncertain. Germline assignment: CDR1 KGHDR and CDR2 SFDVKD. The CDR3 contains 15 residues. V shed 3 bases and J shed 2 bases, with 11 bases lying between them. CDR3 residues: CATSDAETNTDTQYF. Here the CDR3 DNA reads TGTGCCACCAGTGATGCGGAGACCAACACAGATACGCAGTATTTT.

CDR3: CSASKPGGGSNEQYF. The CDR3 DNA reads TGCAGTGCTAGTAAGCCCGGGGGGGGCTCTAACGAGCAGTACTTC. The chain combines TRBV20-1 with TRBJ2-7; 8 bases are shared with TRBD2. V dropped 3 bases and J dropped 5; count of bases not matched to a gene: 12. Germline CDR1 and CDR2: DFQATT and SNEGSKA (reference sequence). The CDR3 contains 15 residues.

This clonotype was detected a few times. This chain uses TRBV5-4 with TRBJ2-3; 14 nucleotides match TRBD2. Germline assignment: CDR1 SGHNT and CDR2 YYREEE (reference sequence). The CDR3 has 17 residues. The V gene end was trimmed by 4 bases and the J gene end by 5 bases; junction bases not matched to a gene: 9. In DNA form, the CDR3 reads TGTGCCAGCAGCGGATCGACTAGCGGGAGGGCCATAGATACGCAGTATTTT. Its translation: CASSGSTSGRAIDTQYF.

This sequence joins TRBV25-1 and TRBJ1-5; the D is unclear. Germline CDR1 is MGHDK and CDR2 is SYGVNS. Trimming shortened V by 6 bases and J by 2 bases, and 14 bases separated the two germline ends. The CDR3 has 15 residues. CDR3 sequence (DNA): TGTGCCAGCAGCCGAGTTCAGGCGGGCAATCAGCCCCAGCATTTT. Translated, it gives CASSRVQAGNQPQHF.

The chain joins TRBV5-1 to TRBJ2-2; TRBD1 is a possible D gene (6 bases). Germline CDR1 SGHRS, CDR2 YFSETQ. V dropped 4 bases and J dropped 3 bases, with 13 bases sitting between them. This CDR3 contains 15 residues. The CDR3 nucleotides are TGCGCCAGCAGCCGCGGGTCAGGGGACACCGGGGAGCTGTTTTTT. Protein sequence: CASSRGSGDTGELFF.

The rearrangement joins TRBV20-1 to TRBJ1-4; 8 nucleotides match TRBD1. Germline trimming cut 5 bases from V and 4 bases from J; bases unmatched to any gene: 9. CDR1 and CDR2 (germline): DFQATT, SNEGSKA (reference sequence). There are 15 residues in the CDR3. The CDR3 sequence is CSALRDRPYNEKLFF. CDR3 coding DNA: TGCAGTGCTCTCCGGGACAGGCCCTATAATGAAAAACTGTTTTTT.

This clonotype appeared many times. The chain joins TRBV12-3 or TRBV12-4 to TRBJ2-7; D not certain. The CDR3 runs to 14 residues. Deletions cut 3 bases from V and 0 bases from J, with 9 bases between. CDR3: CASSFARSSYEQYF. Here the CDR3 DNA reads TGTGCCAGCAGTTTCGCCCGGAGCTCCTACGAGCAGTACTTC.

This chain joins TRBV3-1 and TRBJ2-6; 7 positions match TRBD1. V dropped 6 bases and J dropped 4; count of bases not matched to a gene: 6. Germline assignment: CDR1 LGHDT and CDR2 YNNKEL (reference sequence). This CDR3 is 15 amino acids long. The CDR3 DNA is TGTGCCAGCAGTCGCCAGGGGGAAGGGGCCAACGTCCTGACTTTC. This encodes CASSRQGEGANVLTF.

This clonotype was observed a handful of times. The gene calls are TRBV4-1 and TRBJ1-1; a weak D match, TRBD1 (6 bases). Germline CDR1 and CDR2: MGHRA and YSYEKL. Trimming pared 6 bases from V and 0 bases from J, leaving 11 bases between. The CDR3 contains 14 residues. For the CDR3, the DNA is TGCGCCAGCAGGCAGGGACAAGTGAACACTGAAGCTTTCTTT. It is translated as CASRQGQVNTEAFF.

The table lists this clonotype with many counts. This sequence joins TRBV4-1 and TRBJ2-5; 7 bases map to TRBD1. The V and J ends lost 3 bases and 4 bases, in that order; junction bases with no gene match: 2. The CDR3 length is 13 residues. The germline V gene has CDR1 MGHRA and CDR2 YSYEKL. The CDR3 DNA is TGCGCCAGCAGCCAGGGACAGCTAGAGACCCAGTACTTC. Translated, it gives CASSQGQLETQYF.

V and J are TRBV28 and TRBJ1-5, with 9 positions matching TRBD1. The germline CDR1 and CDR2 sequences are MDHEN and SYDVKM. The CDR3 runs to 13 residues. The J segment lost 12 bases and the V segment lost 5 bases, leaving 8 bases of the junction unmatched. The CDR3 DNA is TGTGCCAGCAGTGGTGGGACAGGGAAGTTCCAGCATTTT. Its translation: CASSGGTGKFQHF.

J is TRBJ2-7 and V is TRBV5-1, with TRBD2 matching over 14 bases. V gave up 2 bases and J gave up 7 bases; unmatched junction bases: 8. This CDR3 comprises 16 residues. The germline CDR1 and CDR2 sequences are SGHRS and YFSETQ. The CDR3 here is CASSFGTSGGEGEQYF. CDR3 sequence (DNA): TGCGCCAGCAGCTTCGGGACTAGCGGGGGCGAGGGTGAGCAGTACTTC. Complete variable domain (other parts from reference TRBV5-1 and TRBJ2-7): KAGVTQTPRYLIKTRGQQVTLSCSPISGHRSVSWYQQTPGQGLQFLFEYFSETQRNKGNFPGRFSGRQFSNSRSEMNVSTLELGDSALYLCASSFGTSGGEGEQYFGPGTRLTVT.

The chain employs TRBV20-1 and TRBJ1-6; 7 bases fit TRBD1. Trimming removed 3 bases from V and 9 bases from J; junction bases left unmatched: 11. This CDR3 is 15 amino acids long. CDR1 is DFQATT, CDR2 SNEGSKA, per germline (reference sequence). The chain's CDR3 is CSARETRAGGSPLHF. CDR3 sequence (DNA): TGCAGTGCTAGGGAAACCCGAGCAGGGGGTTCACCCCTCCACTTT.

The sample holds a few counts of this clonotype. The chain recombines TRBV5-1 with TRBJ1-1; D unresolved. The CDR3 runs 15 residues. The V gene's germline CDR1 is SGHRS and CDR2 YFSETQ. The ends were cut back, 4 bases at V and 0 bases at J, with 13 bases in the middle. CDR3 nucleotide sequence: TGCGCCAGCAGCCCGCCGGGAAGCATGAACACTGAAGCTTTCTTT. Translating it yields CASSPPGSMNTEAFF.

V is TRBV5-1 and J is TRBJ2-2, with 8 positions matching TRBD2. V was clipped by 6 bases and J by 4 bases; unmatched bases: 5. The CDR3 is 14 residues long. Germline values: CDR1 SGHRS, CDR2 YFSETQ. The CDR3 reads CASTPSGPTGELFF. As DNA, the CDR3 is TGCGCCAGCACCCCTAGCGGGCCCACCGGGGAGCTGTTTTTT.

A few counts support this clonotype. The V call is TRBV20-1, the J call TRBJ1-6; D remains unclear. This CDR3 is 14 amino acids long. The germline CDR1 and CDR2 sequences are DFQATT and SNEGSKA (reference sequence). With 1 base removed from V and 6 bases from J, the gap between germline ends came to 10 bases. CDR3 bases: TGCAGTGCTAGAGCCTCGGGGTTTAATTCACCCCTCCACTTT. Its translation is CSARASGFNSPLHF.

The chain combines TRBV5-1 with TRBJ2-7; 7 bases match TRBD1. This CDR3 is 14 amino acids long. Germline V gene sequence: CDR1 SGHRS, CDR2 YFSETQ. V lost 6 bases and J lost 2; bases outside the gene matches: 8. CDR3 sequence (DNA): TGCGCCAGCACCTCAAGGGGACAGCCCTACGAGCAGTACTTC. It specifies CASTSRGQPYEQYF.

This clonotype was counted only a few times. A junction boundary mismatches the germline segment, possibly from a read error. This chain links TRBV12-3 or TRBV12-4 with TRBJ1-2, with TRBD1 as a possible D gene (6 bases). This CDR3 contains 18 residues. The CDR3 sequence is CAGSFHPAYPGGDYGYTF. DNA for the CDR3: TGTGCCGGCAGTTTCCATCCCGCGTATCCGGGGGGCGATTATGGCTACACCTTC.